The present entry profiles one T cell receptor beta chain with its context. Which antigen it targets is not known. No much larger clone exists at a distance of one base, and base qualities are not known. The same DNA, extracted from blood mononuclear cells, served for both the TCR sequencing and the STAT3 sequencing. This sample is drawn from a study of STAT3 mutations in large granular lymphocyte leukemia (dated by TCRdb to between 2017 and 2020). Turning to the overall study: About half of the T-LGLL patients who underwent longitudinal sequencing carried canonical activating STAT3 mutations. Over half of the T-LGLL patients were given one or more immunosuppressive therapy regimens, and 40% of those treated had a hematologic response. To reconstruct clonal hierarchy and dynamics, serial deep sequencing of TCRbeta CDR3 and STAT3 was performed in patients with T-cell large granular lymphocyte leukemia. From an initial cohort of around 220 LGL patients, more than 15 representative T-LGLL cases were picked for longitudinal TCRbeta and STAT3 sequencing. As controls, the study also included longitudinal sequencing of a couple of patients with natural killer LGL leukemia. Patients were sequenced at 4 time points on average, with the number of samplings per patient ranging from 2 to 8. Here is what the overall study found, with its caveats: In about 30% of the 18 patients, TCR clonotype switching occurred after therapy, and every newly emerging clone was STAT3 wild type. The linking of therapy response to changes in TCR clonal burden was complicated by variable intervals between samplings and differing treatment regimens. Because no samples were available when a clone first appeared, clonal expansion was inferred from samplings taken at other points. Every T-LGLL patient showed at least one immunodominant TCRbeta clonotype, and about half showed multiple immunodominant subclonotypes. In several patients, dominant TCR clone burden exceeded STAT3 mutant burden, suggesting STAT3 mutation arose secondarily within a pre-expanded clone. Since codominant clonotypes persisted in some patients, a small but highly pathogenic clone may have gone undetected.

TCRbeta libraries were sequenced on an Illumina MiSeq, averaging roughly 41,000 productive templates per sample. TCRbeta CDR3 libraries were generated with the immunoSEQ assay using multiplex PCR amplification. As for the authors' bioinformatics: Following a previously defined approach, repertoire diversity was calculated, and values close to 0 point to extremely monoclonal samples. TCRdb provides this immuneACCESS table in a form limited to in-frame rearrangements. Some clones are lacking; in checked studies, under half of them reflect an unresolved V gene, and why the rest are absent is not known. V and J calls and clone size are given by that table; D and trimming were obtained from the DNA. The sample includes 6,000 to 9,500 clones, with 91% observed a single time. The top ten clonotypes cover less than 60% of the sample. Material for sequencing was peripheral blood mononuclear cells. The source is a man aged 45-60 years with T-cell large granular lymphocyte leukemia. Some clones in this sample may be carry-over from other donors' samples. The age is the age at diagnosis.

The DNA reads as follows: TGTGCCAGCAGCTTGGTAGGGGAGACCCAGTACTTC. This translates into CASSLVGETQYF. The chain couples TRBV5-6 to TRBJ2-5, with no confident D gene call. From cysteine to phenylalanine, the CDR3 is 12 amino acids long. Kept here is only the CDR3 DNA, which spans 36 bases and is read in frame from base 1. Trimming takes 0 bases from V and 5 bases from J, and the germline ends sit 5 bases apart. CDR1 and CDR2 are drawn from the germline V gene: SGHDT, YYEEEE.